Here is one TCR beta chain with its context. What it binds is not known. Looked up from germline, CDR1 is MNHEY and CDR2 is SVGAGI. V was trimmed by 2 bases and J by 5 bases, leaving 9 bases between them. The CDR3 extends over 13 amino acids. This record comes from a study of T cell responses to AZD1222 COVID-19 vaccine. Only in-frame clones appear in the TCRdb table, and some are missing; sequencing was by immunoSEQ multiplex PCR. The repertoire consists of approximately 110,000 clones, with 90% to 95% occurring once and the leading ten covering under 2.5%. Points from the study as a whole: Clonal diversity was possibly underestimated, and the donors were mostly white British, with more females.

The source was peripheral blood, collected on day 0 of AZD1222 vaccination. The chain uses TRBV6-5 and TRBJ1-1, with D possibly being TRBD1 (5 bases). The source of this sequence is an adult in good health. As DNA, the CDR3 is TGTGCCAGCAGTTACACCAGGGTTACTGAAGCTTTCTTT. This encodes CASSYTRVTEAFF.